Sequencing of this TCR beta chain was carried out in a study of T cell clonotyping in hematopoietic cell transplantation. For the study at large: Recipients' pretransplant samples followed cytoreduction. Study results and caveats: Without cell sorting, CD4 versus CD8 contributions remain unresolved. Broader posttransplant TCR repertoire diversity was predicted by graft donor and pretransplant recipient Inverse Simpson Index values.

The assay was immunoSEQ multiplex PCR, and TCRdb's table has in-frame clones only and misses some. Here the sample spans approximately 30,000 clones, approximately 82% being singletons. V was trimmed by 0 bases and J by 4 bases, leaving 21 bases between them. The CDR3 spans 18 residues. CDR1 and CDR2 from the germline V gene are SGHTA and FQGNSA. The time point was: recipient sample about 28 days before transplant, after cytoreduction. Blood collection times were about day -28 and days 30, 100, 180 posttransplant. Turning to this clone: Its matching antigen is unknown.

The TCR was taken from a man in his forties with acute myeloid leukemia. Some clones in this sample may be carry-over from other donors' samples. This rearrangement joins TRBV7-2 to TRBJ1-2; D possibly corresponds to TRBD1 (6 bases). The sequenced sample was peripheral blood mononuclear cells, obtained before stem cell transplant. CDR3 sequence (DNA): TGTGCCAGCAGCTTAGCCTCCAGGGGAGGTCCTGGGGGCTATGGCTACACCTTC. This sequence encodes CASSLASRGGPGGYGYTF.